These 17 T cell receptor beta chains were all obtained from the same sample, sequenced in a study of response to subunit inactivated influenza vaccine. TCRdb reanalysed the RT-PCR reads using MiXCR and keeps one entry per CDR3 protein. Of 650,000 to 800,000 distinct CDR3 sequences listed, 14% are singletons. Sequencing was performed on PBMCs from blood, taken around 14 days before vaccination. The receptors here all came from a man aged 50 to 59 who received an inactivated influenza vaccine.

The V gene is TRBV30, the J gene TRBJ2-7, with 8 nucleotides matching TRBD1. The V gene end was trimmed by 4 bases and the J gene end by 5 bases; junction bases not matched to a gene: 7. The CDR3 consists of 13 residues. Germline V gives CDR1 GTSNPN, CDR2 SVGIG (reference sequence). CDR3 DNA: TGTGCCTGGAAAGTGGACAGGGCCCACGAGCAGTACTTC. It translates to CAWKVDRAHEQYF.

The sample holds a few counts of this clonotype. V and J are TRBV29-1 and TRBJ2-5, with 11 bases identical to TRBD2. Germline CDR1 and CDR2: SQVTM and ANQGSEA. CDR3 length equals 16 residues. The junction had 12 bases not matched to a gene; V was cut back by 6 bases and J by 3 bases. The CDR3 protein is CSVQSSGGFLEETQYF. CDR3 sequence (DNA): TGCAGCGTCCAATCTAGCGGGGGGTTTCTGGAAGAGACCCAGTACTTC.

This clonotype appeared a few times. The genes are TRBV7-2 and TRBJ2-1, with D uncertain. In germline, CDR1 is SGHTA, CDR2 FQGNSA. V lost 1 base, J lost 0 bases, and 7 bases lay in between. The CDR3 loop spans 15 amino acids. In DNA form, the CDR3 reads TGTGCCAGCAGCTTAGACACCCTCTCCTACAATGAGCAGTTCTTC. It specifies CASSLDTLSYNEQFF.

This clonotype was detected only a few times. The CDR3 sequence: CASSGAIVLTGELFF. The CDR3 DNA reads TGTGCCAGCAGCGGGGCGATAGTACTCACCGGGGAGCTGTTTTTT. The chain combines TRBV28 with TRBJ2-2; D possibly matches TRBD1 or TRBD2 (5 bases each). The germline gives CDR1 MDHEN, CDR2 SYDVKM. The CDR3 sequence is 15 residues long. The V gene lost 6 bases and the J gene lost 4 bases, with 15 bases spanning the gap.

In its sample, this clonotype was seen a few times. V and J are TRBV20-1 and TRBJ2-3; D unresolved. CDR1 DFQATT and CDR2 SNEGSKA come from the germline V gene (reference sequence). Trimming shortened V by 4 bases and J by 0 bases, and 8 bases separated the two germline ends. The CDR3 length is 13 residues. The CDR3 sequence: CSATGMSTDTQYF. CDR3 sequence (DNA): TGCAGTGCTACCGGAATGAGCACAGATACGCAGTATTTT.

The chain carries TRBV30 and TRBJ1-5; no reliable D call. Germline values: CDR1 GTSNPN, CDR2 SVGIG (reference sequence). The CDR3 is made up of 16 amino acids. V lost 3 bases and J 0 bases, leaving 15 bases between the germline ends. In DNA, the CDR3 is TGTGCCTGGAGCGCGACCGACGGATATAGCAATCAGCCCCAGCATTTT. Protein product: CAWSATDGYSNQPQHF.

This clonotype was seen a few times. The rearrangement joins TRBV4-1 to TRBJ2-5; TRBD1 might be the D (8 bases). CDR1 and CDR2 from the germline V gene are MGHRA and YSYEKL. Deletions cut 0 bases from V and 2 bases from J, with 16 bases between. The CDR3 length is 17 residues. As DNA, the CDR3 is TGCGCCAGCAGCCAAGATCAGGGGGCTAGCGGACAAGAGACCCAGTACTTC. Residues: CASSQDQGASGQETQYF.

The rearrangement links TRBV5-1 to TRBJ1-2; D perhaps matches TRBD1 (5 bases). CDR1 SGHRS and CDR2 YFSETQ come from the germline V gene. V lost 0 bases and J lost 3, with 21 bases in between. This CDR3 spans 18 amino acids. The CDR3 protein is CASSLAAPTRGIDYGYTF. For the CDR3, the DNA is TGCGCCAGCAGCTTGGCCGCCCCCACGAGGGGCATCGACTATGGCTACACCTTC.

The chain is built from TRBV20-1 and TRBJ2-3; D gene uncertain. Germline CDR1 reads DFQATT; CDR2 reads SNEGSKA (reference sequence). This CDR3 contains 12 residues. Trimming cost V 1 base and J 5 bases, with 7 bases left between them. This chain's CDR3 is CSARGHIDTQYF. CDR3 nucleotide sequence: TGCAGTGCTAGAGGGCACATAGATACGCAGTATTTT.

The chain links TRBV20-1 to TRBJ1-1; no clear D gene. The length of the CDR3 is 11 residues. Germline V lookup: CDR1 DFQATT, CDR2 SNEGSKA (reference sequence). V lost 8 bases and J 4 bases, leaving 11 bases between the germline ends. The CDR3 DNA sequence: TGCAGTCCCACCCGGGCCACTGAAGCTTTCTTT. The encoded protein is CSPTRATEAFF.

This chain links TRBV28 with TRBJ2-1; the D gene is possibly TRBD2 (6 bases). Trimming cost V 4 bases and J 6 bases, with 16 bases left between them. Germline assignment: CDR1 MDHEN and CDR2 SYDVKM. There are 15 residues in the CDR3. In nucleotides, the CDR3 is TGTGCCAGCAGTTCAGGAGGGCCAGCGGTCAATGAGCAGTTCTTC. Its translation is CASSSGGPAVNEQFF.

The rearrangement uses TRBV20-1 and TRBJ2-4; TRBD1 is a possible D gene (5 bases). Trimming cost V 4 bases and J 5 bases, with 9 bases left between them. CDR3 length: 12 amino acids. Germline V lookup: CDR1 DFQATT, CDR2 SNEGSKA (reference sequence). Here the CDR3 reads CSATGYQNIQYF. The CDR3 nucleotides are TGCAGTGCTACAGGGTATCAAAACATTCAGTACTTC.

This rearrangement joins TRBV5-5 to TRBJ2-7, with D possibly being TRBD2 (6 bases). Trimming took off 3 bases at V and 4 bases at J, with 11 bases between the two ends. The CDR3 contains 13 residues. Germline V gives CDR1 SGHKS, CDR2 YYEKEE (reference sequence). For the CDR3, the DNA is TGTGCCAGCAGCTCTTTCGCGGGGTACGAGCAGTACTTC. Protein: CASSSFAGYEQYF.

This clonotype was recorded many times. The V gene is TRBV6-1, the J gene TRBJ2-1; TRBD2 matches 11 bases. CDR1 MNHNS and CDR2 SASEGT come from the germline V gene. The V segment lost 7 bases and the J segment 3 bases; nucleotides outside the gene matches: 5. CDR3 length equals 15 residues. The CDR3 reads CASTSTSGIYNEQFF. In nucleotides, the CDR3 is TGTGCCAGCACCTCGACTAGCGGGATCTACAATGAGCAGTTCTTC.

V usage is TRBV27 and J usage is TRBJ1-1; the D gene is possibly TRBD1 (5 bases). Germline V gives CDR1 MNHEY, CDR2 SMNVEV (reference sequence). The CDR3 loop spans 14 amino acids. V lost 5 bases, J lost 4 bases, and 14 bases lay in between. CDR3 in amino acids: CASSQTLRGTEAFF. As DNA, the CDR3 is TGTGCCAGCAGTCAGACCCTAAGGGGCACTGAAGCTTTCTTT.

V and J are TRBV5-1 and TRBJ1-1; TRBD1 is a possible D gene (5 bases). Germline CDR1 and CDR2: SGHRS and YFSETQ. The CDR3 is 15 residues long. Trimming removed 5 bases at V and 0 bases at J, with 14 bases between. Here the CDR3 DNA reads TGCGCCAGCAGGGGTTCCGGGGGGGTGAACACTGAAGCTTTCTTT. Encoded protein: CASRGSGGVNTEAFF.

The CDR3 nucleotides are TGTGCCAGCAGCTCAAACAGGGTTTTCGAGCAGTACTTC. Residues: CASSSNRVFEQYF. The chain carries TRBV11-2 and TRBJ2-7, with D perhaps TRBD1 (6 bases). The CDR3 runs to 13 residues. The germline gives CDR1 SGHAT, CDR2 FQNNGV. The V end was cut by 4 bases, the J end by 6 bases, with 13 bases between.